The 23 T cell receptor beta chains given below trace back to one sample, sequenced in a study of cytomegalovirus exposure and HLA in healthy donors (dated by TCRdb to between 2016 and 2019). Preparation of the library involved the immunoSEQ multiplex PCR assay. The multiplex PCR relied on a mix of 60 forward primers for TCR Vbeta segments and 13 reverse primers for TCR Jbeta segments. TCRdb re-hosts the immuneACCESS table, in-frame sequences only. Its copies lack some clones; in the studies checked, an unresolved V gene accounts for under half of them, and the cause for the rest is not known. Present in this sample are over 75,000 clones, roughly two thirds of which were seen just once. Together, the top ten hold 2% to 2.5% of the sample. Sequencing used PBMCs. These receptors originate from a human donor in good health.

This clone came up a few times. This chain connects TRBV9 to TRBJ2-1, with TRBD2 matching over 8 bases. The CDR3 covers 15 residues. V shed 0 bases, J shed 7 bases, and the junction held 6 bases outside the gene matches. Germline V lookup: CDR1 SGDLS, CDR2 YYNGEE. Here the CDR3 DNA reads TGTGCCAGCAGCGTAGCGGGGGGGCGGGAGAATGAGCAGTTCTTC. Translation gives CASSVAGGRENEQFF.

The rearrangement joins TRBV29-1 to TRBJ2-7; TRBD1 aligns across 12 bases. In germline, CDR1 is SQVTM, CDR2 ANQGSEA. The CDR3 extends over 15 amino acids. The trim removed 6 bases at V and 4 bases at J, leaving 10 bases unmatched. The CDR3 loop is CSVGSRDRGRYEQYF. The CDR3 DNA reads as TGCAGCGTAGGCTCCCGGGACAGGGGGCGGTACGAGCAGTACTTC.

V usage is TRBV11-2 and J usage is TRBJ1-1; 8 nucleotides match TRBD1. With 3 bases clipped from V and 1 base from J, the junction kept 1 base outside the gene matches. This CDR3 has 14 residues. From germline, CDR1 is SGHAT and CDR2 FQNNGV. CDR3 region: CASSFGTGNTEAFF. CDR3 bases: TGTGCCAGCAGCTTCGGGACAGGGAACACTGAAGCTTTCTTT.

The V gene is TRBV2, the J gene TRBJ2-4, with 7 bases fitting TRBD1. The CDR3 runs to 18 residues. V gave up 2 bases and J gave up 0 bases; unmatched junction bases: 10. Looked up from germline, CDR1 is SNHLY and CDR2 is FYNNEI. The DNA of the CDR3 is TGTGCCAGCAGTGAACACTCGACAGGGATCCTAGCCAAAAACATTCAGTACTTC. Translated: CASSEHSTGILAKNIQYF.

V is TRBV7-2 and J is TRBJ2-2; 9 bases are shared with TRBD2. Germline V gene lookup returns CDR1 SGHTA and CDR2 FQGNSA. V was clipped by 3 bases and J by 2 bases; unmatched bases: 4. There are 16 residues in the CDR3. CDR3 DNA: TGTGCCAGCAGCTTTAGCGGGGGCTTCAACACCGGGGAGCTGTTTTTT. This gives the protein CASSFSGGFNTGELFF.

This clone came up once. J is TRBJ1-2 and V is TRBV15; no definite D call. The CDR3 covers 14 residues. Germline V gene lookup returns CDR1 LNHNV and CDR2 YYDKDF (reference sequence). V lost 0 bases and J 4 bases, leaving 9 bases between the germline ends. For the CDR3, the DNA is TGTGCCACCAGCAGAGATCGGCGGGTCTATGGCTACACCTTC. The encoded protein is CATSRDRRVYGYTF.

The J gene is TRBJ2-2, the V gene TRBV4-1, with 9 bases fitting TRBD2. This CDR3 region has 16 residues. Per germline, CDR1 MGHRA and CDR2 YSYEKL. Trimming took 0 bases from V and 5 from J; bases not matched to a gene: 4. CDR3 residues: CASSQDAGGSTGELFF. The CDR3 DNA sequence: TGCGCCAGCAGCCAAGACGCGGGGGGGAGTACCGGGGAGCTGTTTTTT.

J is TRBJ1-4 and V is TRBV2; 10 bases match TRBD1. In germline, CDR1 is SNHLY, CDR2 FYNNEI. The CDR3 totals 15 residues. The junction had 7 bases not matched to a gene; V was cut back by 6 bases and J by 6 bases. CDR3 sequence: CASRASTGGDEKLFF. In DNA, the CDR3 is TGTGCCAGCAGGGCCTCGACAGGGGGCGATGAAAAACTGTTTTTT.

As DNA, the CDR3 is TGTGCCAGCAGCTTAGACAGGGCGACCTACGAGCAGTACTTC. As protein: CASSLDRATYEQYF. J is TRBJ2-7 and V is TRBV11-2; a possible D gene is TRBD1 (5 bases). This CDR3 is built from 14 residues. The V and J ends lost 0 bases and 2 bases respectively, with 8 bases between them. Germline lookup yields CDR1 SGHAT and CDR2 FQNNGV.

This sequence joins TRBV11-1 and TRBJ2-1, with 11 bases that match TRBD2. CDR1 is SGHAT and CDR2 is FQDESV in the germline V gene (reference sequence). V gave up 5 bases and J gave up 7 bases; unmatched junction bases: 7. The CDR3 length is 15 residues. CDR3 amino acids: CASSTRPSGGNEQFF. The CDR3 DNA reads TGTGCCAGCAGCACCCGTCCTAGCGGGGGGAATGAGCAGTTCTTC.

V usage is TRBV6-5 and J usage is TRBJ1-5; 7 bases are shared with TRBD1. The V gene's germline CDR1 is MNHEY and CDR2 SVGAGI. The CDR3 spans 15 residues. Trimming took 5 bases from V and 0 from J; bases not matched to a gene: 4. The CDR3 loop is CASSPDRDSNQPQHF. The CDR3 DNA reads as TGTGCCAGCAGTCCAGACAGGGATAGCAATCAGCCCCAGCATTTT.

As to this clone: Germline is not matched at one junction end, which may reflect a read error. The CDR3 coding sequence is TGTGCCAGCAGCGGGACTTCTTTATACTTC. It specifies CASSGTSLYF. The chain joins TRBV9 to TRBJ1-2; D is undetermined. The CDR3 has 10 amino acids. Germline V CDR1 and CDR2: SGDLS, YYNGEE.

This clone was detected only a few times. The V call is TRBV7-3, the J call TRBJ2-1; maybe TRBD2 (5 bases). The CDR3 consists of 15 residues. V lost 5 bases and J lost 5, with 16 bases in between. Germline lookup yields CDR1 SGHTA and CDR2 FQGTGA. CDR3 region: CASSQARSGNNEQFF. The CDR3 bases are TGTGCCAGCAGCCAGGCCAGGAGCGGCAACAATGAGCAGTTCTTC.

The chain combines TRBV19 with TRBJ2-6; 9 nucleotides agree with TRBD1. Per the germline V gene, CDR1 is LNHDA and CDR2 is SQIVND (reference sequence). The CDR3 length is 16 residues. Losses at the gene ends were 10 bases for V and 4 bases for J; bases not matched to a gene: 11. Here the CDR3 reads CATAGTGIGGANVLTF. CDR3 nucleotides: TGTGCCACAGCCGGGACAGGGATAGGGGGGGCCAACGTCCTGACTTTC.

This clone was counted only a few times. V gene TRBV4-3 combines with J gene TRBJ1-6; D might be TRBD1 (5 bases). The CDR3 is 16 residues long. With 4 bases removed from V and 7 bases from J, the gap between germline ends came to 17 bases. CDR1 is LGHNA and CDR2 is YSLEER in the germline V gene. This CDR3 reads CASSREAVSGNSPLHF. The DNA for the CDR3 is TGCGCCAGCAGCCGGGAGGCGGTTTCAGGGAATTCACCCCTCCACTTT.

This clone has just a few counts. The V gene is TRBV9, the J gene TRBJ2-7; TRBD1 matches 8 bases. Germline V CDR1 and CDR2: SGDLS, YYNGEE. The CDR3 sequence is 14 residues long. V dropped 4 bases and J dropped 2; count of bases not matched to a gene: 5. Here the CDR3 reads CASSLQGVPYEQYF. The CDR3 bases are TGTGCCAGCAGCTTACAGGGGGTCCCCTACGAGCAGTACTTC.

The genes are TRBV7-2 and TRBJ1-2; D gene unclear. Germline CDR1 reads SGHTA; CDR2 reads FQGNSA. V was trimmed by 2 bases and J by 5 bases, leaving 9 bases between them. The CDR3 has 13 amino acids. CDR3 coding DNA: TGTGCCAGCAGCTTACCCCCCCTTTATGGCTACACCTTC. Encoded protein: CASSLPPLYGYTF.

CDR3 DNA: TGTGCCAGCAGCTTAGGGTTCAGGGCGGGAAACACCATATATTTT. As protein: CASSLGFRAGNTIYF. The gene calls are TRBV7-2 and TRBJ1-3, with D perhaps TRBD1 (5 bases). CDR1 SGHTA and CDR2 FQGNSA come from the germline V gene. The CDR3 consists of 15 residues. V was pared by 1 base and J by 4 bases, with 11 bases between.

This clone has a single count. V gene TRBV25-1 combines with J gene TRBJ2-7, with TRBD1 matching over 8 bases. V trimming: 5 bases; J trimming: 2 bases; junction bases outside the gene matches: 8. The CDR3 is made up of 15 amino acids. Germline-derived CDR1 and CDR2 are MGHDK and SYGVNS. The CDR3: CASSLRRQGTYEQYF. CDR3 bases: TGTGCCAGCAGTCTCCGCAGACAGGGGACCTACGAGCAGTACTTC.

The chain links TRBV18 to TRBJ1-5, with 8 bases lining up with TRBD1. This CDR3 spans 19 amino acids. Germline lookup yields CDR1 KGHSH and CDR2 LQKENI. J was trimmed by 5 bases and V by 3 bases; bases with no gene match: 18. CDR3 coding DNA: TGTGCCAGCTCACCGATGGGCCCCCAGGGGGCCTGGCCCCATCAGCCCCAGCATTTT. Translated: CASSPMGPQGAWPHQPQHF.

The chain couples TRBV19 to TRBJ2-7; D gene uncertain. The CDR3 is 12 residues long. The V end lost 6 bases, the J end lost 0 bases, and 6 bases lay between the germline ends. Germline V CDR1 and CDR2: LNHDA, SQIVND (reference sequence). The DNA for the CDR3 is TGTGCCAGTAGCTCCCCCTCCTACGAGCAGTACTTC. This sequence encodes CASSSPSYEQYF.

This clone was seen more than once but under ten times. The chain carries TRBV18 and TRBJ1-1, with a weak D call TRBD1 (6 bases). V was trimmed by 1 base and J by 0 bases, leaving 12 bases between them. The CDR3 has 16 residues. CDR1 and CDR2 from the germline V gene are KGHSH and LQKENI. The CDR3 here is CASSPRGQRLNTEAFF. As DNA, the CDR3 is TGTGCCAGCTCACCACGTGGACAGAGACTGAACACTGAAGCTTTCTTT.

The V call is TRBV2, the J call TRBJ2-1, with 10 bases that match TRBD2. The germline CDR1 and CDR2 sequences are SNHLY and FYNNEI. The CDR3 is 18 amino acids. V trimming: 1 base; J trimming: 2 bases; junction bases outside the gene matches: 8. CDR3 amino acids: CASSEGTSGVGAYNEQFF. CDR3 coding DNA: TGTGCCAGCAGTGAAGGTACTAGCGGGGTGGGCGCCTACAATGAGCAGTTCTTC.